Each of the 13 T cell receptor beta chains below was sequenced from the same sample in a study of blood T cells in healthy people across ages. Combining a sample-barcoded 5' primer with a J-beta primer mix, a second PCR ran for roughly 6 to 12 cycles. TCRdb processed the 5' RACE reads anew with MiXCR; each CDR3 protein has one entry. Here the sample spans about 1,000,000 distinct CDR3 sequences, 45% being singletons. Sequenced material: blood. Receptors were obtained from a woman aged 55-75 years in good health.

Only a few counts were recorded for this clonotype. Written as DNA, the CDR3 is TGTGCCAGCAGTGAATATCCTAGCTATGAGCAGTTCTTC. Amino acid sequence: CASSEYPSYEQFF. The genes are TRBV25-1 and TRBJ2-1, with TRBD2 as a possible D gene (5 bases). CDR1 is MGHDK, CDR2 SYGVNS, per germline. The CDR3 is 13 residues long. Trimming removed 0 bases from V and 8 bases from J, with 8 bases in between.

This rearrangement joins TRBV7-6 to TRBJ2-7, with D possibly matching TRBD2 (5 bases). Per the germline V gene, CDR1 is SGHVS and CDR2 is FNYEAQ. This CDR3 region has 17 residues. Trimming cost V 4 bases and J 1 base, with 20 bases left between them. CDR3 in amino acids: CASSSPCTSGKSYEQYF. DNA of the CDR3: TGTGCCAGCAGCTCCCCTTGTACCAGCGGAAAATCCTACGAGCAGTACTTC.

V gene TRBV5-1 combines with J gene TRBJ2-7; 7 bases agree with TRBD2. The CDR3 sequence is 15 residues long. V trimming: 1 base; J trimming: 3 bases; junction bases outside the gene matches: 7. CDR1 and CDR2 (germline): SGHRS, YFSETQ. Here the CDR3 DNA reads TGCGCCAGCAGCTTGTGGCAAGCGGGGAACTACGAGCAGTACTTC. Amino acids: CASSLWQAGNYEQYF.

The V and J genes are TRBV7-9 and TRBJ2-7, with D tentatively TRBD2 (5 bases). The CDR3 is made up of 15 amino acids. The germline V and J ends were trimmed by 5 bases and 2 bases, with 16 bases remaining between them. Germline CDR1 reads SEHNR; CDR2 reads FQNEAQ (reference sequence). The chain's CDR3 is CASSAPKGATYEQYF. In DNA, the CDR3 is TGTGCCAGCAGCGCCCCCAAGGGAGCTACCTACGAGCAGTACTTC.

This clonotype was counted once. The chain couples TRBV27 to TRBJ1-5; 10 bases agree with TRBD1. This CDR3 region has 16 residues. Looked up from germline, CDR1 is MNHEY and CDR2 is SMNVEV (reference sequence). V shed 5 bases and J 5 bases; nucleotides not matched to a gene: 9. CDR3 amino acids: CASSPRTGGYDQPQHF. DNA for the CDR3: TGTGCCAGCAGTCCGCGGACAGGGGGTTACGATCAGCCCCAGCATTTT.

This clonotype was seen a few times. The J gene is TRBJ2-5, the V gene TRBV20-1; 8 bases match TRBD1. V trimming: 6 bases; J trimming: 5 bases; junction bases outside the gene matches: 14. The CDR3 is made up of 15 amino acids. From germline, CDR1 is DFQATT and CDR2 SNEGSKA (reference sequence). The CDR3: CSANQLRDRFETQYF. The CDR3 region has the DNA TGCAGTGCGAACCAACTCCGGGACAGGTTCGAGACCCAGTACTTC.

This CDR3 reads CASSQVGDPNWNIQYF. The CDR3 region has the DNA TGTGCCAGCAGCCAAGTCGGGGACCCAAACTGGAACATTCAGTACTTC. V gene TRBV3-1 combines with J gene TRBJ2-4; tentatively, D is TRBD1 or TRBD2 (5 bases each). The CDR3 runs to 16 residues. Trimming took off 1 base at V and 7 bases at J, with 17 bases between the two ends. Germline V gene data show CDR1 as LGHDT and CDR2 as YNNKEL (reference sequence). The full variable domain, completed using reference TRBV3-1 and TRBJ2-4, is DTAVSQTPKYLVTQMGNDKSIKCEQNLGHDTMYWYKQDSKKFLKIMFSYNNKELIINETVPNRFSPKSPDKAHLNLHINSLELGDSAVYFCASSQVGDPNWNIQYFGAGTRLSVL.

The DNA of the CDR3 is TGTGCCAGCAGCCAAGTGGGAGGGGAAAAACTGTTTTTT. Encoded protein: CASSQVGGEKLFF. The genes are TRBV3-1 and TRBJ1-4; D unresolved. CDR3 size: 13 residues. CDR1 is LGHDT and CDR2 is YNNKEL in the germline V gene (reference sequence). The germline V and J ends were trimmed by 1 base and 8 bases, with 8 bases remaining between them.

Comments on this clonotype: The limits of the CDR3 on the DNA are not certain, so only TCRdb's listed CDR3 is given. The chain carries TRBV7-8 and TRBJ2-4. The germline gives CDR1 SGHVS, CDR2 FQNEAQ. The CDR3 has 16 residues if both end residues are counted. CDR3 region: CASSVARGASKNIRYF.

This clonotype was picked up a small number of times. The rearrangement joins TRBV6-4 to TRBJ1-1, with 9 nucleotides matching TRBD1. CDR1 is MRHNA and CDR2 is SNTAGT in the germline V gene. The CDR3 spans 11 residues. Trimming removed 7 bases from V and 8 bases from J; junction bases left unmatched: 2. The DNA of the CDR3 is TGTGCCAGCAAGGGACAGGGCGAAGCTTTCTTT. Translating gives CASKGQGEAFF.

The chain is built from TRBV29-1 and TRBJ1-1; 7 nucleotides agree with TRBD1. The trim removed 0 bases at V and 10 bases at J, leaving 11 bases unmatched. CDR1 and CDR2 (germline): SQVTM, ANQGSEA. There are 14 residues in the CDR3. The CDR3 DNA is TGCAGCGTTGAAGATAGGGGACAGCCAACCCGAGCTTTCTTT. It encodes CSVEDRGQPTRAFF. Full variable domain (outside the CDR3, taken from reference TRBV29-1 and TRBJ1-1): SAVISQKPSRDICQRGTSLTIQCQVDSQVTMMFWYRQQPGQSLTLIATANQGSEATYESGFVIDKFPISRPNLTFSTLTVSNMSPEDSSIYLCSVEDRGQPTRAFFGQGTRLTVV.

In its sample, this clonotype was seen a few times. The chain links TRBV20-1 to TRBJ1-6; D remains unclear. Germline V gives CDR1 DFQATT, CDR2 SNEGSKA (reference sequence). V was cut by 6 bases and J by 10 bases, with 19 bases left in between. The CDR3 has 14 amino acids. The CDR3 spells CSARPSPEGSPLHF. CDR3 nucleotides: TGCAGTGCCAGGCCCTCCCCGGAAGGCTCACCCCTCCACTTT.

The chain couples TRBV29-1 to TRBJ2-7; TRBD1 agrees at 10 bases. This CDR3 is 14 amino acids long. Germline CDR1 and CDR2: SQVTM and ANQGSEA. Losses at the gene ends were 4 bases for V and 5 bases for J; bases not matched to a gene: 8. CDR3 region: CSVGGQGGIHEQYF. The CDR3 nucleotides are TGCAGCGTTGGTGGACAGGGGGGGATCCACGAGCAGTACTTC.